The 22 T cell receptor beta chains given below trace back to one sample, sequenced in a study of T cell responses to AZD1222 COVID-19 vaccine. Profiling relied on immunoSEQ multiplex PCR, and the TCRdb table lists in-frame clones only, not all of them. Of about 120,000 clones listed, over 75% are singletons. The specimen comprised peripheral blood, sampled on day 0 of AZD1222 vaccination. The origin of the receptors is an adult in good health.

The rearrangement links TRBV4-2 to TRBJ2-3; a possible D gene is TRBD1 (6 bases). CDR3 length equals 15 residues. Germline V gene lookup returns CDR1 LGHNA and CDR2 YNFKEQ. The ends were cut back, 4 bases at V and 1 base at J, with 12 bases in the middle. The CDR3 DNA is TGTGCCAGCAGCCGACAGACAGGTGGCACAGATACGCAGTATTTT. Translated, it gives CASSRQTGGTDTQYF.

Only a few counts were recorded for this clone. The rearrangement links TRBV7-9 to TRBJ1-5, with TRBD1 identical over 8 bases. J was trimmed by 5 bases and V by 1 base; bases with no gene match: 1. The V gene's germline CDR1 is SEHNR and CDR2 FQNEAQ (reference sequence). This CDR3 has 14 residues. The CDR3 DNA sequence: TGTGCCAGCAGCTTAGGACAGGGGCATCAGCCCCAGCATTTT. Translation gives CASSLGQGHQPQHF.

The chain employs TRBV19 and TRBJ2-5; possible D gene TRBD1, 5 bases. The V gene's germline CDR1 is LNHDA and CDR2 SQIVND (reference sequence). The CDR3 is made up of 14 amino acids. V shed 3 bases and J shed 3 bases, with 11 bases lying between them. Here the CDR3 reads CASSIWGGEETQYF. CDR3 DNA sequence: TGTGCCAGTAGTATTTGGGGCGGAGAAGAGACCCAGTACTTC.

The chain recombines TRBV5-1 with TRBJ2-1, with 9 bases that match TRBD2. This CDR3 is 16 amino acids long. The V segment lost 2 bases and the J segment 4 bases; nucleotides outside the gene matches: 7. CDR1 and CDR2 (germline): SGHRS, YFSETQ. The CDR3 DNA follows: TGCGCCAGCAGCTTACAGGGACTAGCTAGTTACAATGAGCAGTTCTTC. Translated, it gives CASSLQGLASYNEQFF.

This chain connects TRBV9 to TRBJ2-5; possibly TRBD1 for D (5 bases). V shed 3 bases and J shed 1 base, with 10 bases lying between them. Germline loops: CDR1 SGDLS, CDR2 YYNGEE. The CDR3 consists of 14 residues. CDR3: CASSAGAIQETQYF. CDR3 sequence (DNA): TGTGCCAGCAGCGCTGGGGCTATCCAAGAGACCCAGTACTTC.

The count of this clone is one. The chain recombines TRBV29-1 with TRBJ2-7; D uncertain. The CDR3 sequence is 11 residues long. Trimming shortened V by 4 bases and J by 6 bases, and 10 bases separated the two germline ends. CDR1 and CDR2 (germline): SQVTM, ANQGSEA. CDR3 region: CSVALGIEQYF. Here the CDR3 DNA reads TGCAGCGTTGCTTTGGGGATCGAGCAGTACTTC.

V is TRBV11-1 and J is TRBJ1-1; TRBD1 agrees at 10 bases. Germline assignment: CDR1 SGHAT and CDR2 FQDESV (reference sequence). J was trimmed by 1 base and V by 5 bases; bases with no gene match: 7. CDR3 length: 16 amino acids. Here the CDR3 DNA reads TGTGCCAGCAGCAAAAGACAGGGGGCCAGGAACACTGAAGCTTTCTTT. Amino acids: CASSKRQGARNTEAFF.

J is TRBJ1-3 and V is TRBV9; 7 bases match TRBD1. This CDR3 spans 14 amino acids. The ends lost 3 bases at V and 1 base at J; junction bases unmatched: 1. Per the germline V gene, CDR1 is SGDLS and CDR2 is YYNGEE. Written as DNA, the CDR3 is TGTGCCAGCAGCGCAGGGGGGTCTGGAAACACCATATATTTT. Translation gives CASSAGGSGNTIYF.

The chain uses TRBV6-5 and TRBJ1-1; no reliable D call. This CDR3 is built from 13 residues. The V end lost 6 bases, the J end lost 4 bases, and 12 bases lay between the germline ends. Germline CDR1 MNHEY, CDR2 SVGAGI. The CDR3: CASSPGPFTEAFF. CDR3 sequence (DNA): TGTGCCAGCAGCCCGGGTCCGTTCACTGAAGCTTTCTTT.

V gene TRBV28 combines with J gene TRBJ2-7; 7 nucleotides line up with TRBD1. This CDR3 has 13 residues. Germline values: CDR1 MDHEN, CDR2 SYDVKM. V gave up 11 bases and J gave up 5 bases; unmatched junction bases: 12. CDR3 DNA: TGTGCCGTGGGGGTGACAGGGCCCCACGAGCAGTACTTC. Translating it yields CAVGVTGPHEQYF.

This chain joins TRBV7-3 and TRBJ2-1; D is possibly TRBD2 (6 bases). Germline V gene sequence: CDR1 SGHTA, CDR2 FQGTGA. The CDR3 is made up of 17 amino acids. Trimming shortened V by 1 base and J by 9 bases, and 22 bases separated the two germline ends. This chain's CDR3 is CASSLKVSGPRGTEQFF. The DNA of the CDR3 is TGTGCCAGCAGCTTAAAGGTTAGTGGCCCTCGGGGGACTGAGCAGTTCTTC.

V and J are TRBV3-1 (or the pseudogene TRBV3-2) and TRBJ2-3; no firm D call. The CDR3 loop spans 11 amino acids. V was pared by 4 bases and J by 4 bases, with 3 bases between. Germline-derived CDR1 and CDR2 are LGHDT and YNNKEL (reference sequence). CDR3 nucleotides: TGTGCCAGCAGCCGGGCAGATACGCAGTATTTT. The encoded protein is CASSRADTQYF.

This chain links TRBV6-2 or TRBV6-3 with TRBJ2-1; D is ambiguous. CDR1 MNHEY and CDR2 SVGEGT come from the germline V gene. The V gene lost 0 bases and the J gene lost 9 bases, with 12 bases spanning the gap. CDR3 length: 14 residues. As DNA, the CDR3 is TGTGCCAGCAGTTACTCGAGAGGTGGCGGTGAGCAGTTCTTC. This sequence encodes CASSYSRGGGEQFF.

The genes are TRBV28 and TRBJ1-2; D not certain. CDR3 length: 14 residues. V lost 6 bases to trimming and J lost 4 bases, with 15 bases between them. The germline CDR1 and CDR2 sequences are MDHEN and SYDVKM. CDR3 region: CASRGSGLGYGYTF. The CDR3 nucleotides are TGTGCCAGCAGGGGCTCGGGATTGGGCTATGGCTACACCTTC.

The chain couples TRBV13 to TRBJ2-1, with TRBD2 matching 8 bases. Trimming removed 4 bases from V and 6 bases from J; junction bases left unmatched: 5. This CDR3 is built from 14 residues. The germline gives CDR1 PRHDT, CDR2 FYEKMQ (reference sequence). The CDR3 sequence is CASSSREGFNEQFF. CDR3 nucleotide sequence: TGTGCCAGCAGCTCCCGGGAGGGCTTCAATGAGCAGTTCTTC.

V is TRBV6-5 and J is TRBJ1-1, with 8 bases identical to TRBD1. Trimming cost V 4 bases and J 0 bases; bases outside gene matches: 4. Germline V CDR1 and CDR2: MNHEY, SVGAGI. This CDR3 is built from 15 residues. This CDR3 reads CASSSGGHMNTEAFF. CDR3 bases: TGTGCCAGCAGTTCAGGGGGCCATATGAACACTGAAGCTTTCTTT.

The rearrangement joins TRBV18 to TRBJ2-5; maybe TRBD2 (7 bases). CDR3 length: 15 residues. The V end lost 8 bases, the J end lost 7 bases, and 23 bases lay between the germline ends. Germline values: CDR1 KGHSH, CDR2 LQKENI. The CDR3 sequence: CASKPNGGPGGTQYF. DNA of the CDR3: TGTGCCAGCAAGCCTAACGGGGGGCCCGGTGGGACCCAGTACTTC.

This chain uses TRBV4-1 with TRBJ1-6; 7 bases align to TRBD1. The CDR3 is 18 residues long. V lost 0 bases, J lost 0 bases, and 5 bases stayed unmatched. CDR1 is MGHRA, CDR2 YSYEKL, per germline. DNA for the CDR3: TGCGCCAGCAGCCAAGAAGGGGGCCGGGGCTCCTATAATTCACCCCTCCACTTT. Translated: CASSQEGGRGSYNSPLHF.

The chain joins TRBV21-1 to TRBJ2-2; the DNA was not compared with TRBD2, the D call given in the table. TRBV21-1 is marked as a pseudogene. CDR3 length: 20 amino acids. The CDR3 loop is CASSSPKVPGLAGGPGELFF. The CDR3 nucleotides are TGTGCCAGCAGCAGCCCAAAGGTTCCCGGACTAGCGGGGGGGCCCGGGGAGCTGTTTTTT.

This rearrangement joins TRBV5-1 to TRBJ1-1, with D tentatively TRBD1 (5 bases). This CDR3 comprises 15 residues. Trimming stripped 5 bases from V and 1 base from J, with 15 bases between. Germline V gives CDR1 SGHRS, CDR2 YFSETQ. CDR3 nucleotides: TGCGCCAGCAGTTTACTACAGGACCCGAACACTGAAGCTTTCTTT. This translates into CASSLLQDPNTEAFF.

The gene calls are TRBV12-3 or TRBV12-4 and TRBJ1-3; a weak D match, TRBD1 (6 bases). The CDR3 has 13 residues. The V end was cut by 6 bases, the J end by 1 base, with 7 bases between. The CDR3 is CASSQGSGNTIYF. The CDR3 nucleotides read TGTGCCAGCAGCCAGGGGTCTGGAAACACCATATATTTT.

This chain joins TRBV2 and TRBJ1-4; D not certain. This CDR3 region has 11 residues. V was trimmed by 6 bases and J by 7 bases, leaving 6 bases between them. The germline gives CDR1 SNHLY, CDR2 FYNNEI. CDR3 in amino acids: CASRGFEKLFF. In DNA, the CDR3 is TGTGCCAGCAGGGGGTTTGAAAAACTGTTTTTT.